This T cell receptor (beta chain) was documented in a study of blood T cell repertoires in COVID-19. Turning to the study itself: The analysed material was cDNA or gDNA that came from T cells, B-cell-depleted T cells, or PBMCs.

The germline V gene has CDR1 MNHEY and CDR2 SMNVEV (reference sequence). The CDR3 is 16 amino acids. V lost 6 bases to trimming and J lost 10 bases; unmatched junction nucleotides: 10. The authors' processing: Reference gene primer amplification in the assay estimated nucleated cell counts. The table came from immunoSEQ multiplex PCR; TCRdb's copy has only in-frame clones and leaves some out. The DNA gave D and trimming, while V, J and clone size come from that table. The sample yields fewer than 450,000 clones, roughly 90% seen once. The receptor's source is a woman in her seventies with COVID-19, enrolled during active disease. The chain joins TRBV27 to TRBJ2-1, with TRBD2 identical over 15 bases. Sequencing was carried out using peripheral blood. As DNA, the CDR3 is TGTGCCAGCAGCCGGACTAGCGGGGGGGGCCGGTACGAGCAGTTCTTC. Translation: CASSRTSGGGRYEQFF.